Listed here are 12 T cell receptor beta chains from one sample, sequenced in a study of blood T cell repertoires in COVID-19. Sequencing was performed with immunoSEQ multiplex PCR; in TCRdb, only in-frame clones are kept and a portion is missing. The sample has 95,000 to 150,000 clones; around 87% are singletons. Material for sequencing was peripheral blood. These receptors were collected from a man between 65 and 85 years old with active or convalescent COVID-19.

The chain is built from TRBV6-2 or TRBV6-3 and TRBJ2-5; possibly TRBD1 for D (6 bases). The CDR3 extends over 15 amino acids. In germline, CDR1 is MNHEY, CDR2 SVGEGT. V was pared by 2 bases and J by 3 bases, with 13 bases between. CDR3 nucleotide sequence: TGTGCCAGCAGTTACGTCAGGGACAAAAAAGAGACCCAGTACTTC. Its protein product is CASSYVRDKKETQYF.

This clone was seen once. The V gene is TRBV5-8, the J gene TRBJ1-1, with 11 bases identical to TRBD1. Germline values: CDR1 SGHTS, CDR2 YDEGEE. This CDR3 spans 15 amino acids. V gave up 3 bases and J gave up 5 bases; unmatched junction bases: 6. The CDR3 DNA sequence: TGTGCCAGCAGCTCCGGGACAGGGGGAAATACTGAAGCTTTCTTT. This codes for CASSSGTGGNTEAFF.

The J gene is TRBJ2-7, the V gene TRBV5-5; 11 bases are a match to TRBD1. The junction had 4 bases not matched to a gene; V was cut back by 0 bases and J by 2 bases. Germline values: CDR1 SGHKS, CDR2 YYEKEE (reference sequence). The CDR3 spans 16 residues. Written as DNA, the CDR3 is TGTGCCAGCAGCTTGGAGGGGGGACAGGGGGCCTACGAGCAGTACTTC. Protein sequence: CASSLEGGQGAYEQYF.

The V and J genes are TRBV19 and TRBJ2-2; 8 bases are a match to TRBD1. CDR3 size: 14 residues. In germline, CDR1 is LNHDA, CDR2 SQIVND (reference sequence). The V segment lost 8 bases and the J segment 6 bases; nucleotides outside the gene matches: 8. Here the CDR3 DNA reads TGTGCCAGTCAGACAGGGGAATTTCCCGGGGAGCTGTTTTTT. This gives the protein CASQTGEFPGELFF.

This clone was observed a single time. This rearrangement joins TRBV20-1 to TRBJ1-1; no clear D. The CDR3 length is 11 residues. CDR1 and CDR2 (germline): DFQATT, SNEGSKA (reference sequence). The CDR3 reads CSMAMNTEAFF. The CDR3 region has the DNA TGCAGCATGGCAATGAACACTGAAGCTTTCTTT.

The chain uses TRBV18 and TRBJ2-1; D remains unclear. The CDR3 contains 13 residues. Germline CDR1 KGHSH, CDR2 LQKENI. V lost 2 bases and J 5 bases, leaving 7 bases between the germline ends. As DNA, the CDR3 is TGTGCCAGCTCACCAATCGGTAACAATGAGCAGTTCTTC. Its translation is CASSPIGNNEQFF.

The J gene is TRBJ2-1, the V gene TRBV28; a weak D match, TRBD1 (5 bases). The CDR3 has 14 amino acids. Germline loops: CDR1 MDHEN, CDR2 SYDVKM. V shed 7 bases and J shed 7 bases, with 17 bases lying between them. CDR3 nucleotides: TGTGCCAGCATAGGTGGGGCAGCCCCTAATGAGCAGTTCTTC. It specifies CASIGGAAPNEQFF. Using reference TRBV28 and TRBJ2-1 for the parts outside the CDR3, the full variable domain is DVKVTQSSRYLVKRTGEKVFLECVQDMDHENMFWYRQDPGLGLRLIYFSYDVKMKEKGDIPEGYSVSREKKERFSLILESASTNQTSMYLCASIGGAAPNEQFFGPGTRLTVL.

The genes are TRBV30 and TRBJ1-4; 7 nucleotides line up with TRBD1. The ends lost 0 bases at V and 5 bases at J; junction bases unmatched: 6. Germline V gives CDR1 GTSNPN, CDR2 SVGIG (reference sequence). The length of the CDR3 is 15 residues. The CDR3 loop reads CAWSVPGTVNEKLFF. The CDR3 region has the DNA TGTGCCTGGAGTGTACCCGGGACAGTAAATGAAAAACTGTTTTTT.

This rearrangement joins TRBV5-1 to TRBJ2-3, with D hard to call. The CDR3 loop spans 16 amino acids. V was pared by 0 bases and J by 0 bases, with 11 bases between. The germline CDR1 and CDR2 sequences are SGHRS and YFSETQ. CDR3 sequence (DNA): TGCGCCAGCAGCTTGGAAACCACAGCTAGCACAGATACGCAGTATTTT. Its translation is CASSLETTASTDTQYF.

The chain recombines TRBV3-1 (or the pseudogene TRBV3-2) with TRBJ1-2, with 8 nucleotides matching TRBD1. With 3 bases clipped from V and 8 bases from J, the junction kept 14 bases outside the gene matches. The CDR3 sequence is 16 residues long. Looked up from germline, CDR1 is LGHDT and CDR2 is YNNKEL (reference sequence). CDR3 loop: CASSHLTGGPAGGYTF. The CDR3 DNA follows: TGTGCCAGCAGCCACCTAACAGGGGGACCCGCTGGGGGCTACACCTTC.

The CDR3 nucleotides are TGTGCCAGCAGTTTAAACCTCCCGGGTTACTTATATTTT. Amino acids: CASSLNLPGYLYF. The V and J genes are TRBV28 and TRBJ1-3; D call uncertain. In germline, CDR1 is MDHEN, CDR2 SYDVKM. V lost 2 bases and J 14 bases, leaving 16 bases between the germline ends. There are 13 residues in the CDR3. The variable domain in full, completed from reference TRBV28 and TRBJ1-3, reads DVKVTQSSRYLVKRTGEKVFLECVQDMDHENMFWYRQDPGLGLRLIYFSYDVKMKEKGDIPEGYSVSREKKERFSLILESASTNQTSMYLCASSLNLPGYLYFGEGSWLTVV.

This chain joins TRBV25-1 and TRBJ1-4, with 7 bases identical to TRBD1. The germline V gene encodes CDR1 MGHDK and CDR2 SYGVNS. The trim removed 6 bases at V and 10 bases at J, leaving 5 bases unmatched. CDR3 length: 12 amino acids. Written as DNA, the CDR3 is TGTGCCAGCAGACCCCAGGGGGGAAAACTGTTTTTT. This encodes CASRPQGGKLFF.